This TCR beta chain was obtained from a study of chemoradiotherapy in HPV16-positive cancers. Study as a whole: Candidate HPV-specific clones and shared TCR motifs came from a couple of HPV16-positive patients. Notes on the study in general: During treatment, candidate HPV-specific clones and E7-related motifs expanded in tumor. The functional HPV-specific definition rests on just two HPV16-positive patients.

As for this clone: Its antigen is still unknown.

Germline values: CDR1 SGHTA, CDR2 FQGTGA. The CDR3 contains 17 residues. V dropped 4 bases and J dropped 0; count of bases not matched to a gene: 7. Clones were read by immunoSEQ multiplex PCR, and TCRdb kept only the in-frame ones, dropping some. The table records roughly 8,300 clones, around three quarters of them present only once. Repeated repertoire sampling spanned the course of chemoradiotherapy. V and J are TRBV7-3 and TRBJ2-2, with 8 bases identical to TRBD1. This material was acquired from a patient who underwent chemoradiotherapy. This sequence was found in a human donor with HPV-associated anogenital cancer. CDR3 in DNA: TGTGCCAGCAGCTCCGGACAGGGTTCCCCGAACACCGGGGAGCTGTTTTTT. This gives the protein CASSSGQGSPNTGELFF.